This section outlines one T cell receptor beta chain sequence together with its context. Original processing notes: Amplification from reference gene primers served as the basis for estimated nucleated cell counts. Some clones are missing from TCRdb's copy, which holds only in-frame ones; the method was immunoSEQ multiplex PCR. V, J and clone size are those of that table, while D and trimming were read from the DNA. The table records 200,000 to 250,000 clones, about four fifths of them present only once. The data originate from a study of blood T cell repertoires in COVID-19. On the study more broadly: Sites in the United States, Italy and Spain provided acute and convalescent COVID-19 samples. Nucleic acid was either cDNA or gDNA, and it came from T cells, B-cell-depleted T cells, or PBMCs.

The sequence came from a man at least 80 years old with acute or convalescent COVID-19. The specimen was peripheral blood.

The CDR3: CAISESFGTRAGELFF. CDR3 in DNA: TGTGCCATCAGTGAGTCGTTTGGGACTAGAGCCGGGGAGCTGTTTTTT. This chain uses TRBV10-3 with TRBJ2-2; 8 bases are shared with TRBD2. The CDR3 totals 16 residues. Germline V CDR1 and CDR2: ENHRY, SYGVKD. Trimming at V came to 0 bases and at J to 6 bases, leaving 6 bases not matched to a gene.